These 30 T cell receptor beta chains originate from one sample sequenced in a study of T cells in Graves' hyperthyroidism and ophthalmopathy. Amplified TCR beta CDR3 regions derived from RNA transcripts. The HTBI primer set drove a first-round RT-PCR of the TCR CDR3. TCRdb reprocessed the multiplex PCR reads via MiXCR and lists one record per CDR3 protein. The sample has about half a million distinct CDR3 sequences, about 15% seen once. The specimen sequenced was blood. These receptors all come from a woman younger than 45 with Graves' ophthalmopathy.

This clonotype was counted ten times or more. This chain links TRBV28 with TRBJ2-7; TRBD1 is a possible D gene (5 bases). The CDR3 runs to 14 residues. Germline CDR1 MDHEN, CDR2 SYDVKM. Trimming removed 2 bases from V and 6 bases from J, with 14 bases in between. This chain's CDR3 is CASSLLSQGSEQYF. CDR3 nucleotide sequence: TGTGCCAGCAGTTTACTTAGTCAGGGATCCGAGCAGTACTTC.

With regard to this clonotype: Given a much more abundant clone one base away, this may be a read error. The chain links TRBV20-1 to TRBJ2-4; a weak D match, TRBD1 (5 bases). CDR3 length: 14 amino acids. The ends were cut back, 0 bases at V and 1 base at J, with 7 bases in the middle. From germline, CDR1 is DFQATT and CDR2 SNEGSKA (reference sequence). DNA of the CDR3: TGCAGTGCTAGAGATGACAGTGCCAAAAACATTCAGTACTTC. The encoded protein is CSARDDSAKNIQYF.

The rearrangement joins TRBV5-6 to TRBJ2-7; TRBD1 might be the D (6 bases). Germline loops: CDR1 SGHDT, CDR2 YYEEEE. The CDR3 has 14 residues. V gave up 5 bases and J gave up 3 bases, with 15 bases separating them. CDR3 sequence reads: CASRDQGFLYEQYF. DNA of the CDR3: TGTGCCAGCAGGGATCAGGGGTTCCTCTACGAGCAGTACTTC.

The J gene is TRBJ2-5, the V gene TRBV20-1, with TRBD2 matching 7 bases. CDR3 length: 16 residues. Germline V gene data show CDR1 as DFQATT and CDR2 as SNEGSKA (reference sequence). V lost 5 bases and J lost 2; bases outside the gene matches: 14. The CDR3 coding sequence is TGCAGTGCTGGGGGGGGGGGGGGACTAACTCAAGAGACCCAGTACTTC. Its protein is CSAGGGGGLTQETQYF.

This clonotype has at least ten counts. The chain couples TRBV5-1 to TRBJ2-1; D may match TRBD1 or TRBD2 (5 bases each). The germline V gene has CDR1 SGHRS and CDR2 YFSETQ. V lost 2 bases and J 6 bases, leaving 18 bases between the germline ends. The CDR3 runs to 16 residues. In DNA form, the CDR3 reads TGCGCCAGCAGCTTCGGGGCTAGCCCACAACTCAATGAGCAGTTCTTC. Residues: CASSFGASPQLNEQFF.

This clonotype was recorded many times. The CDR3 is CASSSLRTSGSGYEQYF. The CDR3 DNA is TGTGCCAGCAGTTCCCTCCGGACTAGCGGGAGCGGTTACGAGCAGTACTTC. This chain uses TRBV28 with TRBJ2-7; 13 bases are shared with TRBD2. The CDR3 totals 17 residues. V lost 4 bases to trimming and J lost 4 bases; unmatched junction nucleotides: 10. Per germline, CDR1 MDHEN and CDR2 SYDVKM. The full variable domain, with the rest looked up from reference TRBV28 and TRBJ2-7, is DVKVTQSSRYLVKRTGEKVFLECVQDMDHENMFWYRQDPGLGLRLIYFSYDVKMKEKGDIPEGYSVSREKKERFSLILESASTNQTSMYLCASSSLRTSGSGYEQYFGPGTRLTVT.

This clonotype occurred many times. The chain has TRBV7-2 and TRBJ1-3; D gene uncertain. CDR1 and CDR2 (germline): SGHTA, FQGNSA. Trimming shortened V by 1 base and J by 2 bases, and 15 bases separated the two germline ends. The CDR3 loop spans 17 amino acids. The CDR3 region has the DNA TGTGCCAGCAGCTTAGGAGGAGGCGGAGAAGCTGGAAACACCATATATTTT. Its translation: CASSLGGGGEAGNTIYF.

This clonotype showed up just a few times. The chain is built from TRBV30 and TRBJ2-1; unclear D gene. Germline CDR1 is GTSNPN and CDR2 is SVGIG (reference sequence). CDR3 size: 13 residues. With 1 base removed from V and 6 bases from J, the gap between germline ends came to 10 bases. CDR3 sequence: CAWSDDGPNEQFF. DNA for the CDR3: TGTGCCTGGAGTGACGATGGGCCCAATGAGCAGTTCTTC.

This clonotype has more than one count but fewer than ten. V usage is TRBV20-1 and J usage is TRBJ1-3; 7 positions match TRBD1. Germline CDR1 DFQATT, CDR2 SNEGSKA (reference sequence). The CDR3 spans 14 residues. V gave up 4 bases and J gave up 4 bases; unmatched junction bases: 7. This chain's CDR3 is CSAKGARWGNTIYF. CDR3 in DNA: TGCAGTGCTAAGGGGGCGCGTTGGGGAAACACCATATATTTT.

The chain employs TRBV7-2 and TRBJ2-3, with 9 bases fitting TRBD2. The CDR3 loop spans 16 amino acids. V shed 5 bases, J shed 0 bases, and the junction held 6 bases outside the gene matches. The germline V gene encodes CDR1 SGHTA and CDR2 FQGNSA. The CDR3, as DNA: TGTGCCAGCAGCGACGGGACTAGCTTTAGCACAGATACGCAGTATTTT. Its protein is CASSDGTSFSTDTQYF.

This clonotype was detected many times. The chain is built from TRBV7-9 and TRBJ2-1; 9 bases match TRBD2. This CDR3 is 15 amino acids long. Per the germline V gene, CDR1 is SEHNR and CDR2 is FQNEAQ (reference sequence). With 2 bases clipped from V and 9 bases from J, the junction kept 8 bases outside the gene matches. The CDR3 nucleotides are TGTGCCAGCAGCTTACGTGGCGGGAGGGCCCTTGAGCAGTTCTTC. Translated, it gives CASSLRGGRALEQFF. Combining the CDR3 with reference TRBV7-9 and TRBJ2-1 gives the whole variable domain DTGVSQNPRHKITKRGQNVTFRCDPISEHNRLYWYRQTLGQGPEFLTYFQNEAQLEKSRLLSDRFSAERPKGSFSTLEIQRTEQGDSAMYLCASSLRGGRALEQFFGPGTRLTVL.

This clonotype was recorded only once. This chain links TRBV10-3 with TRBJ2-2; 9 nucleotides align to TRBD2. Germline CDR1 and CDR2: ENHRY and SYGVKD. The length of the CDR3 is 16 residues. The trim removed 0 bases at V and 9 bases at J, leaving 8 bases unmatched. CDR3 nucleotide sequence: TGTGCCATCAGTGAGTCGGGGGCGGGAGGGCCCCGGGAGCTGTTTTTT. It is translated as CAISESGAGGPRELFF.

This clonotype was detected many times. This chain uses TRBV7-9 with TRBJ2-7; D perhaps matches TRBD1 (6 bases). V was trimmed by 10 bases and J by 0 bases, leaving 10 bases between them. CDR3 length: 12 residues. Germline assignment: CDR1 SEHNR and CDR2 FQNEAQ (reference sequence). DNA for the CDR3: TGTGCCACGGGACAAAACTCCTACGAGCAGTACTTC. Translated: CATGQNSYEQYF.

Regarding this clonotype: A much larger clonotype is one base distant, so this may be a read error. J is TRBJ2-7 and V is TRBV3-1; tentatively, D is TRBD1 or TRBD2 (6 bases each). This CDR3 spans 15 amino acids. Germline lookup yields CDR1 LGHDT and CDR2 YNNKEL (reference sequence). The CDR3: CASSQEGDGTYERYF. The CDR3 region has the DNA TGTGCCAGCAGCCAGGAGGGGGACGGTACCTACGAGCGGTACTTC.

This clonotype was detected only a few times. This chain joins TRBV6-1 and TRBJ1-5; possible D gene TRBD1, 6 bases. The CDR3 runs 16 residues. Germline loops: CDR1 MNHNS, CDR2 SASEGT. Deletions cut 3 bases from V and 4 bases from J, with 16 bases between. This CDR3 is CASSDADRGRNQPQHF. In DNA, the CDR3 is TGTGCCAGCAGTGATGCGGACAGAGGGCGGAATCAGCCCCAGCATTTT.

This clonotype was recorded many times. The chain has TRBV2 and TRBJ2-1; 8 bases fit TRBD2. Trimming at V came to 5 bases and at J to 1 base, leaving 7 bases not matched to a gene. The CDR3 runs to 16 residues. The germline gives CDR1 SNHLY, CDR2 FYNNEI. The CDR3 spells CASSTFAGGSYNEQFF. DNA for the CDR3: TGTGCCAGCAGTACCTTTGCGGGAGGTTCCTACAATGAGCAGTTCTTC. The entire variable domain, with the rest obtained from reference TRBV2 and TRBJ2-1, is as follows: EPEVTQTPSHQVTQMGQEVILRCVPISNHLYFYWYRQILGQKVEFLVSFYNNEISEKSEIFDDQFSVERPDGSNFTLKIRSTKLEDSAMYFCASSTFAGGSYNEQFFGPGTRLTVL.

By share, this clonotype ranks as large (0.1 to 1%). The chain recombines TRBV27 with TRBJ2-6; unclear D gene. Germline-derived CDR1 and CDR2 are MNHEY and SMNVEV (reference sequence). CDR3 size: 16 residues. V dropped 2 bases and J dropped 0 bases, with 8 bases sitting between them. The CDR3 sequence: CASSLSLGSGANVLTF. The CDR3 DNA reads TGTGCCAGCAGTTTAAGTCTGGGCTCTGGGGCCAACGTCCTGACTTTC.

The chain links TRBV19 to TRBJ2-1; 7 positions agree with TRBD2. Germline trimming cut 4 bases from V and 0 bases from J; bases unmatched to any gene: 12. The CDR3 is 18 amino acids. Germline lookup yields CDR1 LNHDA and CDR2 SQIVND (reference sequence). CDR3 bases: TGTGCCAGTAGTAGACTAGCACGGGGGACCAGCTCCTACAATGAGCAGTTCTTC. It yields the protein CASSRLARGTSSYNEQFF.

Regarding this clonotype: A junction boundary mismatches the germline segment, possibly from a read error. The V and J genes are TRBV28 and TRBJ2-7; TRBD1 matches at 10 bases. CDR3 length equals 15 residues. Germline-derived CDR1 and CDR2 are MDHEN and SYDVKM. The CDR3, as DNA: TGTGCCAGCAGTTTAGGGACAGGGGTATACTACCAGCAGTACTTC. Translating gives CASSLGTGVYYQQYF.

This clonotype showed up many times. V is TRBV7-3 and J is TRBJ2-7; D may be TRBD1 (7 bases). Germline CDR1 reads SGHTA; CDR2 reads FQGTGA. The CDR3 has 17 residues. Deletions cut 0 bases from V and 0 bases from J, with 15 bases between. The CDR3 reads CASSLTGGTASSYEQYF. The CDR3 DNA reads as TGTGCCAGCAGCTTAACGGGCGGGACAGCCTCCTCCTACGAGCAGTACTTC.

There are many counts of this clonotype. The J gene is TRBJ2-1, the V gene TRBV15; 11 bases are a match to TRBD1. This CDR3 region has 16 residues. Germline V lookup: CDR1 LNHNV, CDR2 YYDKDF (reference sequence). After removal of 3 bases from V and 6 bases from J, the junction contained 7 bases not matched to a gene. The DNA of the CDR3 is TGTGCCACCAGCAGGGATCCCGGGACAGGGGGCAATGAGCAGTTCTTC. Encoded protein: CATSRDPGTGGNEQFF. Full variable domain (rest looked up from reference TRBV15 and TRBJ2-1): DAMVIQNPRYQVTQFGKPVTLSCSQTLNHNVMYWYQQKSSQAPKLLFHYYDKDFNNEADTPDNFQSRRPNTSFCFLDIRSPGLGDTAMYLCATSRDPGTGGNEQFFGPGTRLTVL.

A few counts support this clonotype. V and J are TRBV6-1 and TRBJ2-7, with D maybe TRBD2 (5 bases). Germline CDR1 and CDR2: MNHNS and SASEGT. The germline V and J ends were trimmed by 6 bases and 6 bases, with 15 bases remaining between them. This CDR3 region has 13 residues. The CDR3 sequence is CASRGRTDCEQYF. In DNA form, the CDR3 reads TGTGCCAGCAGAGGGCGGACTGACTGCGAGCAGTACTTC.

This clonotype occurred a few times. This sequence joins TRBV10-3 and TRBJ2-3, with a weak D call TRBD1 (6 bases). The germline V and J ends were trimmed by 7 bases and 5 bases, with 13 bases remaining between them. Germline CDR1 ENHRY, CDR2 SYGVKD. The CDR3 contains 13 residues. CDR3 in amino acids: CAIKGAGEDTQYF. The CDR3 DNA sequence: TGTGCCATCAAAGGGGCAGGGGAAGATACGCAGTATTTT.

This clonotype was found a few times. The chain combines TRBV19 with TRBJ1-5; tentative D call: TRBD1 (6 bases). The germline V and J ends were trimmed by 9 bases and 2 bases, with 17 bases remaining between them. The CDR3 runs 15 residues. CDR1 is LNHDA, CDR2 SQIVND, per germline (reference sequence). CDR3 nucleotides: TGTGCCAGCGAGGGGGAGGATATGGGCAATCAGCCCCAGCATTTT. It translates to CASEGEDMGNQPQHF.

This clonotype was counted a single time. V usage is TRBV7-2 and J usage is TRBJ1-2; D is unresolved. The CDR3 covers 14 residues. Germline CDR1 is SGHTA and CDR2 is FQGNSA. V dropped 3 bases and J dropped 0 bases, with 8 bases sitting between them. CDR3 sequence: CASSLVGTNYGYTF. The CDR3 nucleotides are TGTGCCAGCAGCTTGGTTGGGACTAACTATGGCTACACCTTC.

The chain recombines TRBV4-2 with TRBJ2-6; no firm D call. Looked up from germline, CDR1 is LGHNA and CDR2 is YNFKEQ. V dropped 1 base and J dropped 2 bases, with 9 bases sitting between them. The CDR3 totals 16 residues. The CDR3 loop reads CASSQAQGPGANVLTF. In DNA form, the CDR3 reads TGTGCCAGCAGCCAAGCTCAAGGGCCTGGGGCCAACGTCCTGACTTTC.

This clonotype was detected many times. This chain joins TRBV20-1 and TRBJ2-3; no clear D. V lost 5 bases and J 4 bases, leaving 7 bases between the germline ends. The CDR3 is 11 residues long. In germline, CDR1 is DFQATT, CDR2 SNEGSKA (reference sequence). The CDR3: CSASRADTQYF. CDR3 DNA sequence: TGCAGTGCTTCACGGGCAGATACGCAGTATTTT.

This clonotype was seen more than once but under ten times. The chain employs TRBV10-3 and TRBJ2-3, with 7 positions matching TRBD1. The CDR3 has 15 residues. V was clipped by 0 bases and J by 5 bases; unmatched bases: 5. Germline V lookup: CDR1 ENHRY, CDR2 SYGVKD. Here the CDR3 reads CAISESTGRKDTQYF. As DNA, the CDR3 is TGTGCCATCAGTGAGTCGACAGGGCGGAAAGATACGCAGTATTTT.

The chain has TRBV6-5 and TRBJ2-4; D unresolved. Germline assignment: CDR1 MNHEY and CDR2 SVGAGI. This CDR3 is built from 11 residues. V lost 0 bases and J 6 bases, leaving 0 bases between the germline ends. This chain's CDR3 is CASSYSNIQYF. CDR3 DNA sequence: TGTGCCAGCAGTTACTCAAACATTCAGTACTTC.

This clonotype was seen more than once but under ten times. The rearrangement uses TRBV6-2 or TRBV6-3 and TRBJ2-2; D might be TRBD1 or TRBD2, each matching 5 bases. This CDR3 is built from 14 residues. The V gene lost 6 bases and the J gene lost 9 bases, with 17 bases spanning the gap. Germline V gene data show CDR1 as MNHEY and CDR2 as SVGEGT. CDR3 in DNA: TGTGCCAGCAGGCCCGGGACCATTCCCAGGGAGCTGTTTTTT. It encodes CASRPGTIPRELFF.